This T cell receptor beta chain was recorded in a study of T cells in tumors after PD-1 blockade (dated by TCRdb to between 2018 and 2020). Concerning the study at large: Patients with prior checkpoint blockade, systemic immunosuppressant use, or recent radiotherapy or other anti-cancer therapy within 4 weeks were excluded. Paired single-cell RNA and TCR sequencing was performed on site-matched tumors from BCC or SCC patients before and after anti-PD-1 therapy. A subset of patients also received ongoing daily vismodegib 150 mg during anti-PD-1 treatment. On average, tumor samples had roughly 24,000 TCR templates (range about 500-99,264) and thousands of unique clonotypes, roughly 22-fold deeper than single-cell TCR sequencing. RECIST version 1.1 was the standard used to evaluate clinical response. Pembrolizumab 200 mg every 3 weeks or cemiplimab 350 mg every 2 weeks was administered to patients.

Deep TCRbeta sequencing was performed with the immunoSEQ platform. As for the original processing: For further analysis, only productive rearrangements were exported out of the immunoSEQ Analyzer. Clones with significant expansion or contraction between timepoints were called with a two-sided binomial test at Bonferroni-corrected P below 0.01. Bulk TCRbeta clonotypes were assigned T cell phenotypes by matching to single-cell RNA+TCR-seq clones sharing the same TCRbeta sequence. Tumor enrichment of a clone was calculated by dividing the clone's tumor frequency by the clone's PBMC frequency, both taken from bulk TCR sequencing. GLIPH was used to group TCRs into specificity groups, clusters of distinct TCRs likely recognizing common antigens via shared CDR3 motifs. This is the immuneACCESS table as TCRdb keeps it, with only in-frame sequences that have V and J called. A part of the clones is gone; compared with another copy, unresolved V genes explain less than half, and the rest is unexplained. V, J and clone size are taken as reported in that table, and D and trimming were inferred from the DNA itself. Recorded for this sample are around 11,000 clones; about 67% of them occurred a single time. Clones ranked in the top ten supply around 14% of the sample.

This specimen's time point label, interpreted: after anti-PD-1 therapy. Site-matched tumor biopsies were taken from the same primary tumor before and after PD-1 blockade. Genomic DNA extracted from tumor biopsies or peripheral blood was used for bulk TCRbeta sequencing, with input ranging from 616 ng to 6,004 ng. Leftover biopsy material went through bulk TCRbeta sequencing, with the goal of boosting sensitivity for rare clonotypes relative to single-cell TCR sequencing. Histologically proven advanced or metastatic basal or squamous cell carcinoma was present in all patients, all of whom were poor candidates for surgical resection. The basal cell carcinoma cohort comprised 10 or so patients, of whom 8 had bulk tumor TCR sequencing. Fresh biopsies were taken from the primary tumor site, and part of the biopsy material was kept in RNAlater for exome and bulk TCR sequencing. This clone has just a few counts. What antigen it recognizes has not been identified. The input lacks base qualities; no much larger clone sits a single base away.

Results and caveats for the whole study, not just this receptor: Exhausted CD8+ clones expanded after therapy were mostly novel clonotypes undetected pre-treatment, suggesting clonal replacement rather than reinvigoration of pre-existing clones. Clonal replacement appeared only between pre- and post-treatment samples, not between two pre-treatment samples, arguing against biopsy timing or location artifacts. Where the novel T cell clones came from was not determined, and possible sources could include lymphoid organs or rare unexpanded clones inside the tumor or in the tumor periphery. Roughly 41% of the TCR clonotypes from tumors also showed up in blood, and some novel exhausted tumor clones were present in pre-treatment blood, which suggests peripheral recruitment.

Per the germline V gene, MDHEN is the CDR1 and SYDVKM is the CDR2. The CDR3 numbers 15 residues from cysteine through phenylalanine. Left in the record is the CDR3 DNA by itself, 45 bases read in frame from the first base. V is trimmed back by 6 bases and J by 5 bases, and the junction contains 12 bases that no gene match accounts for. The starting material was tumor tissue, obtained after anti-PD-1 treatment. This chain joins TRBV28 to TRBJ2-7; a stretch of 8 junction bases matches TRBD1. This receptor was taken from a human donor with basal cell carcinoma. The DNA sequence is TGTGCCAGCAGCCCTCAAGGACAGGGTATCAACGAGCAGTACTTC. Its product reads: CASSPQGQGINEQYF. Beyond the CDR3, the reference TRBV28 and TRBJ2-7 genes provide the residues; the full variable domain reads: DVKVTQSSRYLVKRTGEKVFLECVQDMDHENMFWYRQDPGLGLRLIYFSYDVKMKEKGDIPEGYSVSREKKERFSLILESASTNQTSMYLCASSPQGQGINEQYFGPGTRLTVT.